A single sample gave rise to the 4 T cell receptor beta chains below, sequenced in a study of tissue T cells after allogeneic stem cell transplantation. Profiling relied on immunoSEQ multiplex PCR, and the TCRdb table lists in-frame clones only, not all of them. The data hold tens of thousands of clones, with roughly 92% observed a single time. The source was blood, collected before transplantation. These receptors were taken from a woman aged 35 to 70 who later had graft-versus-host disease after an allogeneic stem cell transplant.

V is TRBV7-2 and J is TRBJ2-1; 9 positions agree with TRBD2. CDR3 length: 14 residues. After removal of 2 bases from V and 7 bases from J, the junction contained 3 bases not matched to a gene. From germline, CDR1 is SGHTA and CDR2 FQGNSA. CDR3 region: CASSLRGRANEQFF. CDR3 in DNA: TGTGCCAGCAGCTTACGCGGGAGGGCGAATGAGCAGTTCTTC. Drawing the rest from reference TRBV7-2 and TRBJ2-1, the complete variable domain is GAGVSQSPSNKVTEKGKDVELRCDPISGHTALYWYRQSLGQGLEFLIYFQGNSAPDKSGLPSDRFSAERTGGSVSTLTIQRTQQEDSAVYLCASSLRGRANEQFFGPGTRLTVL.

This clone occurred once. This chain links TRBV7-2 with TRBJ2-4, with a weak D call TRBD1 (5 bases). The germline V and J ends were trimmed by 2 bases and 3 bases, with 14 bases remaining between them. In germline, CDR1 is SGHTA, CDR2 FQGNSA. This CDR3 has 16 amino acids. The CDR3 nucleotides are TGTGCCAGCAGCTTATCTGGGGCCAGTGTCAAAAACATTCAGTACTTC. Translating gives CASSLSGASVKNIQYF.

V is TRBV4-2 and J is TRBJ2-1, with D unclear. The germline V and J ends were trimmed by 0 bases and 2 bases, with 11 bases remaining between them. Germline values: CDR1 LGHNA, CDR2 YNFKEQ. The CDR3 covers 16 residues. The CDR3 nucleotides are TGTGCCAGCAGCCAAGAGGGTCTCCCTGCCTACAATGAGCAGTTCTTC. This gives the protein CASSQEGLPAYNEQFF.

The J gene is TRBJ2-7, the V gene TRBV4-3; a weak D match, TRBD2 (5 bases). The CDR3 consists of 14 residues. The germline CDR1 and CDR2 sequences are LGHNA and YSLEER. The V end lost 4 bases, the J end lost 2 bases, and 12 bases lay between the germline ends. The CDR3 region has the DNA TGCGCCAGCAGCCCCGACCGGGGTACCTACGAGCAGTACTTC. This gives the protein CASSPDRGTYEQYF.